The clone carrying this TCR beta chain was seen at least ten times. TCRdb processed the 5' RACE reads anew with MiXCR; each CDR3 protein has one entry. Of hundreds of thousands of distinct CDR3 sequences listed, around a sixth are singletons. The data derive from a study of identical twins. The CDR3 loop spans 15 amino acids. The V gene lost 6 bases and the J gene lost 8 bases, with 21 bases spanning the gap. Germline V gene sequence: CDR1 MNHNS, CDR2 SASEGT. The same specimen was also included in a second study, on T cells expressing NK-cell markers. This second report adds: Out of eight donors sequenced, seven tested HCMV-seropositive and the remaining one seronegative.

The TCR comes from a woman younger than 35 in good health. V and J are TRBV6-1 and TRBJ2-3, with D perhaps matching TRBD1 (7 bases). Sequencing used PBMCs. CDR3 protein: CASSRRDRLTSTQYF. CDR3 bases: TGTGCCAGCAGCCGGAGGGACAGACTGACGTCTACGCAGTATTTT.